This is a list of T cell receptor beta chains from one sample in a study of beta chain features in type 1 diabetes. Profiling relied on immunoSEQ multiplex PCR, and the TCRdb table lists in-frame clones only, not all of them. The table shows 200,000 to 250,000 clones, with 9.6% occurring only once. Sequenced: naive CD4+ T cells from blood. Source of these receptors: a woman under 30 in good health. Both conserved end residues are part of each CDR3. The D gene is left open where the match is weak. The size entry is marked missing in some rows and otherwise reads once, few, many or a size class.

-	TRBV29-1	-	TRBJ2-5	CSVEPGETQYF	TGCAGCGTTGAACCCGGGGAGACCCAGTACTTC
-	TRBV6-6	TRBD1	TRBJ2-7	CASSSQQGYYEQYF	TGTGCCAGCAGTTCCCAACAGGGGTACTACGAGCAGTACTTC
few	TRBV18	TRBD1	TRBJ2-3	CASSPPNRGYSDTQYF	TGTGCCAGCTCACCACCGAACAGGGGGTACTCAGATACGCAGTATTTT
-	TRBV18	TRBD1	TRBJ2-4	CASSRFTGEPTKNIQYF	TGTGCCAGCTCTCGCTTCACAGGGGAACCGACCAAAAACATTCAGTACTTC
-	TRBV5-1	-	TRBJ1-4	CASSSGQSNEKLFF	TGCGCCAGCAGCTCCGGACAGAGTAATGAAAAACTGTTTTTT
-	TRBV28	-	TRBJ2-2	CASSFSSGVYDTGELFF	TGTGCCAGCAGTTTCTCGTCGGGGGTATATGACACCGGGGAGCTGTTTTTT
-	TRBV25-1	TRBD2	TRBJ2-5	CASSPSGGSQGTQYF	TGTGCCAGCAGTCCTAGCGGGGGGTCCCAGGGGACCCAGTACTTC
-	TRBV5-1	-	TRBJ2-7	CASSVTAEEQYF	TGCGCCAGCAGCGTGACAGCTGAGGAGCAGTACTTC
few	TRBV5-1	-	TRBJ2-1	CASSLVAGPYNEQFF	TGCGCCAGCAGCTTGGTGGCAGGGCCCTACAATGAGCAGTTCTTC
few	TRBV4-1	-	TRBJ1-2	CASSQAGIARRYTF	TGCGCCAGCAGCCAAGCGGGAATTGCTCGGCGCTACACCTTC
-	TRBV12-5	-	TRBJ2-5	CASGSRTDQETQYF	TGTGCTAGTGGTTCCAGGACAGACCAAGAGACCCAGTACTTC